This T cell receptor beta chain originates from a study of T cell changes during pregnancy in multiple sclerosis. This clone was seen once. Germline lookup yields CDR1 MGHRA and CDR2 YSYEKL. The V segment lost 5 bases and the J segment 4 bases; nucleotides outside the gene matches: 6. This CDR3 spans 16 amino acids. Generated by immunoSEQ multiplex PCR, the TCRdb table keeps only in-frame clones and is missing some. The sample yields roughly 93,000 clones, just over 90% seen once. The sequence came from a female donor in good health, enrolled as a control in a pregnancy study. The starting material was peripheral blood, obtained after pregnancy. The chain joins TRBV4-1 to TRBJ2-5, with 14 bases matching TRBD2. The CDR3 loop is CASSSRLAGGLETQYF. The CDR3 coding sequence is TGCGCCAGCAGCTCCCGACTAGCGGGAGGGCTAGAGACCCAGTACTTC.